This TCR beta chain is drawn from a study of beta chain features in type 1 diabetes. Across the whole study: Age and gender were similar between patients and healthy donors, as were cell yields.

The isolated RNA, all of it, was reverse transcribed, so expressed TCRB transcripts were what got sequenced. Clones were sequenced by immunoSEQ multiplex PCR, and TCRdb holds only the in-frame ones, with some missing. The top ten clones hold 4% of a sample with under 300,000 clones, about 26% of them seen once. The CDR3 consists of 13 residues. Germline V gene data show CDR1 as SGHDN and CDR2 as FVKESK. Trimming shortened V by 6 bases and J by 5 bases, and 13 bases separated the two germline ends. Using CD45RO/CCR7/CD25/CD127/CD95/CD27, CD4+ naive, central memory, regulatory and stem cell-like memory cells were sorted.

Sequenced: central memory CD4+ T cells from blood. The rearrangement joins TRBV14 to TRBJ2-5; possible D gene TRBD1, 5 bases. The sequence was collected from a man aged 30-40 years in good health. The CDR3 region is CASRHQGSETQYF. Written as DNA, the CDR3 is TGTGCCAGCAGACACCAGGGATCTGAGACCCAGTACTTC.